This TCR beta chain was sequenced for a study of blood T cell repertoires in COVID-19. About the study: The origin of the acute and convalescent COVID-19 samples was the United States, Italy and Spain. Sample material is recorded as cDNA or gDNA derived from T cells, B-cell-depleted T cells, or PBMCs.

V was cut by 4 bases and J by 14 bases, with 16 bases left in between. The CDR3 loop spans 13 amino acids. From germline, CDR1 is SGHDT and CDR2 YYEEEE. This clone appeared once. As handled by the study authors: It was from reference gene primer amplification that nucleated cell counts were estimated. The repertoire was sequenced with immunoSEQ multiplex PCR; TCRdb's copy has only in-frame clones and lacks some. For V, J and clone size, that table is used; D and trimming come from the DNA. The sample records 70,000 to 95,000 clones, around 81% being singletons. The sequence was collected from a man older than 75 with active or convalescent COVID-19. The chain combines TRBV5-6 with TRBJ1-6, with unresolved D. The sample taken for sequencing was peripheral blood. Written as DNA, the CDR3 is TGTGCCAGCAGCCCGACTCCTGAAGGCACCCTCCACTTT. Translation: CASSPTPEGTLHF. The full variable domain, with the rest looked up from reference TRBV5-6 and TRBJ1-6, is DAGVTQSPTHLIKTRGQQVTLRCSPKSGHDTVSWYQQALGQGPQFIFQYYEEEERQRGNFPDRFSGHQFPNYSSELNVNALLLGDSALYLCASSPTPEGTLHFGNGTRLTVT.